These 9 T cell receptor beta chains originate from one sample sequenced in a study of cytomegalovirus exposure and HLA in healthy donors. Primers included in the PCR were 60 Vbeta and 13 Jbeta primers. Libraries were prepared by immunoSEQ multiplex PCR; TCRdb keeps only in-frame clonotypes and omits some of them. The table has 130,000 or so clones, approximately 77% seen once. Sample: PBMCs. The receptors here all came from a woman aged 55-70 years in good health and CMV-seronegative.

This sequence joins TRBV28 and TRBJ2-7, with TRBD1 identical over 8 bases. The V and J ends lost 5 bases and 6 bases, in that order; junction bases with no gene match: 12. The CDR3 is made up of 15 amino acids. Germline CDR1 and CDR2: MDHEN and SYDVKM. In DNA, the CDR3 is TGTGCCAGCAGTCCCTCCGGGACAGGACACTTCGAGCAGTACTTC. This codes for CASSPSGTGHFEQYF.

This chain links TRBV5-3 with TRBJ2-2, with 8 bases aligning to TRBD1. TRBV5-3 is labeled an ORF, and its function is uncertain. This CDR3 is built from 19 residues. Unmatched junction bases numbered 14, after V lost 0 bases and J lost 4 bases. This CDR3 is CARSLVRRRTGYCTGELFF. The CDR3 DNA reads TGTGCCAGAAGCTTGGTTCGGCGGAGGACAGGGTACTGCACCGGGGAGCTGTTTTTT.

The rearrangement joins TRBV9 to TRBJ2-5, with 8 bases lining up with TRBD2. CDR1 and CDR2 from the germline V gene are SGDLS and YYNGEE. The CDR3 contains 17 residues. Losses at the gene ends were 0 bases for V and 5 bases for J; bases not matched to a gene: 12. CDR3 amino acids: CASSVVGTRGSGETQYF. CDR3 DNA: TGTGCCAGCAGCGTAGTTGGGACTAGAGGATCGGGGGAGACCCAGTACTTC. Complete variable domain (other parts from reference TRBV9 and TRBJ2-5): DSGVTQTPKHLITATGQRVTLRCSPRSGDLSVYWYQQSLDQGLQFLIQYYNGEERAKGNILERFSAQQFPDLHSELNLSSLELGDSALYFCASSVVGTRGSGETQYFGPGTRLLVL.

V gene TRBV4-2 combines with J gene TRBJ1-1; 11 nucleotides match TRBD1. Trimming took 1 base from V and 1 from J; bases not matched to a gene: 8. CDR3 size: 18 residues. In germline, CDR1 is LGHNA, CDR2 YNFKEQ. CDR3 in amino acids: CASSQGRDRGIRNTEAFF. For the CDR3, the DNA is TGTGCCAGCAGCCAAGGCCGGGACAGGGGGATTAGGAACACTGAAGCTTTCTTT.

The J gene is TRBJ1-5, the V gene TRBV6-5; D is perhaps TRBD1 (5 bases). Germline V gives CDR1 MNHEY, CDR2 SVGAGI. This CDR3 is built from 14 residues. V was trimmed by 4 bases and J by 1 base, leaving 8 bases between them. The CDR3, as DNA: TGTGCCAGCAGTTCCCGACAGAGCAATCAGCCCCAGCATTTT. This translates into CASSSRQSNQPQHF.

This clone turned up a few times. The V and J genes are TRBV27 and TRBJ2-5; possibly TRBD1 for D (6 bases). CDR1 MNHEY and CDR2 SMNVEV come from the germline V gene (reference sequence). This CDR3 spans 14 amino acids. V was cut by 6 bases and J by 2 bases, with 13 bases left in between. CDR3 region: CASRRQGLQETQYF. The DNA for the CDR3 is TGTGCCAGCAGGAGGCAGGGGCTACAAGAGACCCAGTACTTC.

The V call is TRBV5-1, the J call TRBJ2-2; 12 bases agree with TRBD2. Germline trimming cut 4 bases from V and 6 bases from J; bases unmatched to any gene: 4. The CDR3 sequence is 15 residues long. In germline, CDR1 is SGHRS, CDR2 YFSETQ. The CDR3: CASSRLAGDPGELFF. CDR3 DNA sequence: TGCGCCAGCAGCCGACTAGCGGGAGACCCCGGGGAGCTGTTTTTT.

As DNA, the CDR3 is TGTGCCAGCAGACCGGGACAGGGGATGAGCTCTGGAAACACCATATATTTT. Translation gives CASRPGQGMSSGNTIYF. This chain links TRBV2 with TRBJ1-3, with 10 positions matching TRBD1. Germline V gene lookup returns CDR1 SNHLY and CDR2 FYNNEI. The CDR3 totals 17 residues. Trimming removed 6 bases from V and 0 bases from J; junction bases left unmatched: 8.

The V gene is TRBV11-2, the J gene TRBJ1-4; the match to TRBD1 covers 8 bases. Trimming removed 4 bases from V and 7 bases from J; junction bases left unmatched: 8. The V gene's germline CDR1 is SGHAT and CDR2 FQNNGV. CDR3 length equals 15 residues. The CDR3 DNA sequence: TGTGCCAGCAGCTCACAATGGACAGGGACTGAAAAACTGTTTTTT. Its translation is CASSSQWTGTEKLFF.